These 13 T cell receptor beta chains originate from one sample sequenced in a study of T cells after somatic rescue of genetic block. The repertoire was sequenced with immunoSEQ multiplex PCR; TCRdb's copy has only in-frame clones and lacks some. Among over 95,000 clones listed, 75% to 95% were seen once. What was sequenced was peripheral blood mononuclear cells (PBMCs). The receptors shown here come from a woman aged 18 to 35.

This sequence joins TRBV5-1 and TRBJ1-1; 7 bases match TRBD1. Trimming at V came to 4 bases and at J to 0 bases, leaving 3 bases not matched to a gene. This CDR3 has 14 residues. The germline CDR1 and CDR2 sequences are SGHRS and YFSETQ. The CDR3 DNA follows: TGCGCCAGCAGCCGGGACAGTCTGAACACTGAAGCTTTCTTT. It encodes CASSRDSLNTEAFF.

The chain joins TRBV28 to TRBJ1-1, with 7 nucleotides matching TRBD1. The CDR3 loop spans 15 amino acids. Germline assignment: CDR1 MDHEN and CDR2 SYDVKM. V lost 5 bases and J lost 5; bases outside the gene matches: 11. The DNA of the CDR3 is TGTGCCAGCAGTCCCTCCGACAGGGTCGGTACTGAAGCTTTCTTT. Its protein product is CASSPSDRVGTEAFF. The full variable domain, in which reference TRBV28 and TRBJ1-1 provide the parts outside the CDR3, is DVKVTQSSRYLVKRTGEKVFLECVQDMDHENMFWYRQDPGLGLRLIYFSYDVKMKEKGDIPEGYSVSREKKERFSLILESASTNQTSMYLCASSPSDRVGTEAFFGQGTRLTVV.

This chain connects TRBV11-3 to TRBJ2-7; 10 nucleotides align to TRBD1. The V and J ends lost 8 bases and 7 bases, in that order; junction bases with no gene match: 8. The CDR3 is 13 residues long. Germline V gives CDR1 SGHNT, CDR2 YENEEA. CDR3 loop: CASAGTGDGEQYF. The CDR3 DNA is TGTGCCAGCGCCGGGACAGGGGATGGGGAGCAGTACTTC.

The rearrangement uses TRBV5-6 and TRBJ2-7; D remains ambiguous. This CDR3 has 13 amino acids. Germline CDR1 reads SGHDT; CDR2 reads YYEEEE. Trimming removed 2 bases from V and 5 bases from J, with 11 bases in between. The CDR3 DNA follows: TGTGCCAGCAGCTTTTCTGGGCTCCACGAGCAGTACTTC. Protein sequence: CASSFSGLHEQYF.

The chain combines TRBV9 with TRBJ1-6; D unclear. CDR1 and CDR2 from the germline V gene are SGDLS and YYNGEE. There are 16 residues in the CDR3. Trimming left V 0 bases short and J 7 bases short, with 14 bases between. The DNA for the CDR3 is TGTGCCAGCAGCGTAGCTGACCACCACTGGAATTCACCCCTCCACTTT. It encodes CASSVADHHWNSPLHF.

This clone was found once. The chain combines TRBV13 with TRBJ1-2, with D tentatively TRBD1 (5 bases). The CDR3 loop spans 16 amino acids. CDR1 and CDR2 (germline): PRHDT, FYEKMQ (reference sequence). Trimming removed 4 bases at V and 4 bases at J, with 19 bases between. The CDR3 nucleotides read TGTGCCAGCAGCTCCCCCCCGGGACGGAGAGTCTATGGCTACACCTTC. It encodes CASSSPPGRRVYGYTF. Complete variable domain (other parts from reference TRBV13 and TRBJ1-2): AAGVIQSPRHLIKEKRETATLKCYPIPRHDTVYWYQQGPGQDPQFLISFYEKMQSDKGSIPDRFSAQQFSDYHSELNMSSLELGDSALYFCASSSPPGRRVYGYTFGSGTRLTVV.

The chain couples TRBV7-9 to TRBJ2-3; possibly TRBD2 for D (6 bases). The V end was cut by 7 bases, the J end by 0 bases, with 11 bases between. The CDR3 consists of 14 residues. Germline loops: CDR1 SEHNR, CDR2 FQNEAQ (reference sequence). CDR3 sequence (DNA): TGTGCCAGCATAAGGCTAGCGAGCACAGATACGCAGTATTTT. This codes for CASIRLASTDTQYF.

The V gene is TRBV5-3, the J gene TRBJ2-7; D is uncertain. TRBV5-3 is given ORF status, its function remaining uncertain. CDR3 length: 12 amino acids. Deletions cut 8 bases from V and 0 bases from J, with 9 bases between. CDR3 loop: CASSSSSYEQYF. In nucleotides, the CDR3 is TGTGCCAGCAGTTCCAGCTCCTACGAGCAGTACTTC.

The chain joins TRBV2 to TRBJ2-1; no clear D gene. Trimming removed 5 bases from V and 8 bases from J, with 22 bases in between. The CDR3 is 16 amino acids. CDR1 is SNHLY, CDR2 FYNNEI, per germline. The chain's CDR3 is CASSLVAPIVIYEQFF. The CDR3, as DNA: TGTGCCAGCAGTTTAGTCGCTCCCATTGTAATCTATGAGCAGTTCTTC.

V and J are TRBV6-1 and TRBJ1-2; 10 nucleotides match TRBD1. V was clipped by 2 bases and J by 2 bases; unmatched bases: 8. The CDR3 has 17 residues. Germline V gene lookup returns CDR1 MNHNS and CDR2 SASEGT. The CDR3 coding sequence is TGTGCCAGCAGTGAAAGACAGGGGGCGAGGGGAAACTATGGCTACACCTTC. Its translation is CASSERQGARGNYGYTF.

DNA of the CDR3: TGTGCCAGCAGCCCGGGAGGGAGGGGTACCTACAATGAGCAGTTCTTC. As protein: CASSPGGRGTYNEQFF. V gene TRBV5-4 combines with J gene TRBJ2-1, with TRBD2 matching 8 bases. CDR3 length equals 16 residues. Germline lookup yields CDR1 SGHNT and CDR2 YYREEE (reference sequence). Trimming removed 4 bases from V and 2 bases from J; junction bases left unmatched: 8. The entire variable domain, with the rest obtained from reference TRBV5-4 and TRBJ2-1, is as follows: ETGVTQSPTHLIKTRGQQVTLRCSSQSGHNTVSWYQQALGQGPQFIFQYYREEENGRGNFPPRFSGLQFPNYSSELNVNALELDDSALYLCASSPGGRGTYNEQFFGPGTRLTVL.

In DNA form, the CDR3 reads TGCGCCAGCAGCTTGGTTTATGGGGAAGCTTTCTTT. Protein: CASSLVYGEAFF. The chain uses TRBV5-1 and TRBJ1-1; no clear D. The V and J ends lost 0 bases and 8 bases respectively, with 8 bases between them. There are 12 residues in the CDR3. The V gene's germline CDR1 is SGHRS and CDR2 YFSETQ.

This chain connects TRBV15 to TRBJ1-5; no reliable D call. The CDR3 sequence is 15 residues long. The germline V gene has CDR1 LNHNV and CDR2 YYDKDF (reference sequence). Deletions cut 6 bases from V and 7 bases from J, with 19 bases between. CDR3 amino acids: CATRNLQEGGQPQHF. CDR3 coding DNA: TGTGCCACCAGGAACCTTCAAGAGGGAGGGCAGCCCCAGCATTTT.